This entry features one T cell receptor (beta chain) sequence. Its antigen remains unknown. The data derive from a study of shared clonotypes between healthy human individuals. Study summary: Donors were a couple of women and a few men aged 18 to 49.

Profiling relied on immunoSEQ multiplex PCR, and the TCRdb table lists in-frame clones only, not all of them. The table has some 1.4 million clones, 95% to 97% seen once. CDR1 SGHDN and CDR2 FVKESK come from the germline V gene. With V trimmed by 2 bases and J by 2 bases, 7 bases remained unmatched. This CDR3 has 16 amino acids. Findings of the study overall: Blood was the only sampled material, and tissue repertoires likely differ.

The receptor was derived from a man aged 25-40 years in good health. The rearrangement links TRBV14 to TRBJ2-7; TRBD2 agrees at 9 bases. Sample: naive CD4+ T cells sorted from blood. Regarding subset: CD45RA+ positively selected. The CDR3 protein is CASSQYSGGRAYEQYF. CDR3 nucleotide sequence: TGTGCCAGCAGCCAATATTCGGGCGGGAGGGCCTACGAGCAGTACTTC.